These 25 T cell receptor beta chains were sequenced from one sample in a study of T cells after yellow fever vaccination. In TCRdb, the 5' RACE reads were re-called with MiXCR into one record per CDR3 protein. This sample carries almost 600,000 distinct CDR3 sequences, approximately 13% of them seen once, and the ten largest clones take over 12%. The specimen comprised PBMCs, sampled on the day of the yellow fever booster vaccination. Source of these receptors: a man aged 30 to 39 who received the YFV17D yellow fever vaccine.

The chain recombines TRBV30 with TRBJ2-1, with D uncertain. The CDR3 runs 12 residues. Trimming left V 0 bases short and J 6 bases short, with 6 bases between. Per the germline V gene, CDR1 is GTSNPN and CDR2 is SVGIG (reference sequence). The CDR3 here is CAWSVGSNEQFF. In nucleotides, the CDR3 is TGTGCCTGGAGTGTGGGATCCAATGAGCAGTTCTTC.

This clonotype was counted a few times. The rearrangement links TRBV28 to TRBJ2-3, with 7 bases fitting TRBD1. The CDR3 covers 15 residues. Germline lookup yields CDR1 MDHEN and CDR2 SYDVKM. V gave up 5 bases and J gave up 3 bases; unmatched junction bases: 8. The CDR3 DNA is TGTGCCAGCAGTCCTTACAGGGGAGAGACAGATACGCAGTATTTT. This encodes CASSPYRGETDTQYF.

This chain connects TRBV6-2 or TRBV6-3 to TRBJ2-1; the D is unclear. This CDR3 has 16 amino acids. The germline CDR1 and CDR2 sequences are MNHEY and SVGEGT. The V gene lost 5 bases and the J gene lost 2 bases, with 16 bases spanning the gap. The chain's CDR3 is CASSPHSSNPYNEQFF. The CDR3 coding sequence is TGTGCCAGCAGTCCGCATTCTTCCAATCCCTACAATGAGCAGTTCTTC.

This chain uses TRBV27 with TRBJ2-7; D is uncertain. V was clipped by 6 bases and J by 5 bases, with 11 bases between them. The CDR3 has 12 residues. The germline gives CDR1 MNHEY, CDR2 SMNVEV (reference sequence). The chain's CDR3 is CASRWLVHEQYF. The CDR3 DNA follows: TGTGCCAGCAGGTGGTTGGTCCACGAGCAGTACTTC.

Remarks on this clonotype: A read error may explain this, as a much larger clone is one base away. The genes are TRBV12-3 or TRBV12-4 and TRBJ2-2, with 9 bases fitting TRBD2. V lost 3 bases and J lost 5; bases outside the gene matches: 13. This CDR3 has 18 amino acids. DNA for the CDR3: TGTGCCAGCAGTTTCCAAGGCGGGGGGGCTGCGATTACCGGGGAGCTGTTTTTT. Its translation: CASSFQGGGAAITGELFF.

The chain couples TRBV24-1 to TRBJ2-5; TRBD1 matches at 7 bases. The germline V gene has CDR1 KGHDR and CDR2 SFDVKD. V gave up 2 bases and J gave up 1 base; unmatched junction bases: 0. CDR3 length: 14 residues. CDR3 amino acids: CATSDWDSQETQYF. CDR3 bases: TGTGCCACCAGTGATTGGGACAGCCAAGAGACCCAGTACTTC.

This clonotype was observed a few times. The CDR3 region is CASSLAGRSGELFF. The CDR3 coding sequence is TGTGCCAGCAGCTTAGCAGGGCGGTCCGGGGAGCTGTTTTTT. V gene TRBV7-2 combines with J gene TRBJ2-2; D remains unclear. Germline CDR1 and CDR2: SGHTA and FQGNSA. V was trimmed by 0 bases and J by 6 bases, leaving 8 bases between them. The CDR3 loop spans 14 amino acids.

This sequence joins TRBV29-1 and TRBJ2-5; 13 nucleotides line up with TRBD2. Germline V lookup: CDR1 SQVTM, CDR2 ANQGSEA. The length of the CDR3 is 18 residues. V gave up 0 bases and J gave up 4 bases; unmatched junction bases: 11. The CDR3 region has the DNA TGCAGCGTTGAAGATCCAATTCGGACTAGCGGGAGCGGAGAGACCCAGTACTTC. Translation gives CSVEDPIRTSGSGETQYF.

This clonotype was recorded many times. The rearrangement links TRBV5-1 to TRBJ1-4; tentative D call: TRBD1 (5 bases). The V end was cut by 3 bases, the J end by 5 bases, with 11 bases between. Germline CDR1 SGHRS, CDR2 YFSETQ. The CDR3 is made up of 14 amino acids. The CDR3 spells CASSSTVKNEKLFF. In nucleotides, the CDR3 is TGCGCCAGCAGCTCGACAGTGAAAAATGAAAAACTGTTTTTT.

The CDR3 coding sequence is TGTGCCAGCAGTATGGGGACGACCTCCGGCAATGAGCAGTTCTTC. Encoded protein: CASSMGTTSGNEQFF. V usage is TRBV27 and J usage is TRBJ2-1; D is possibly TRBD1 or TRBD2 (5 bases each). The V gene's germline CDR1 is MNHEY and CDR2 SMNVEV (reference sequence). V was pared by 5 bases and J by 6 bases, with 17 bases between. This CDR3 is built from 15 residues.

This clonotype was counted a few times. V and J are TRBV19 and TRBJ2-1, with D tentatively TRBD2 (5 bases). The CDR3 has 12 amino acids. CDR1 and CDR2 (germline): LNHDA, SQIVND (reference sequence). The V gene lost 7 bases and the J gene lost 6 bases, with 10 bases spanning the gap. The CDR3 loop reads CASNAGPNEQFF. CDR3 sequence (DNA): TGTGCCAGTAACGCGGGCCCCAATGAGCAGTTCTTC.

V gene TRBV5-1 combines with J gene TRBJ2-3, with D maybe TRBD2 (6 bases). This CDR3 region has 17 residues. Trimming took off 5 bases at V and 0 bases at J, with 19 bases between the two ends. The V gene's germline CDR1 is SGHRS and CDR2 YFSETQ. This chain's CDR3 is CASRSSGADRSTDTQYF. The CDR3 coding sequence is TGCGCCAGCAGGTCCTCGGGAGCGGACCGGAGCACAGATACGCAGTATTTT.

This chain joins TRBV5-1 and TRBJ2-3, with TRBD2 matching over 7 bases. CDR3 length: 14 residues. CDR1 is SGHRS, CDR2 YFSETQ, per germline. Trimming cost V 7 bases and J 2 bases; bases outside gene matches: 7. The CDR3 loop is CASYGGSPTDTQYF. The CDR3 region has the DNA TGCGCCAGCTATGGCGGGAGCCCCACAGATACGCAGTATTTT.

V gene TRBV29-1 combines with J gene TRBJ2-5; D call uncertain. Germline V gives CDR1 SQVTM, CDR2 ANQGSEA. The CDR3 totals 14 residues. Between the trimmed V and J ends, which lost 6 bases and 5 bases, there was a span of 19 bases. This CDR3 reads CSVALARVRETQYF. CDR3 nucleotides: TGCAGCGTCGCCCTGGCTCGGGTACGGGAGACCCAGTACTTC.

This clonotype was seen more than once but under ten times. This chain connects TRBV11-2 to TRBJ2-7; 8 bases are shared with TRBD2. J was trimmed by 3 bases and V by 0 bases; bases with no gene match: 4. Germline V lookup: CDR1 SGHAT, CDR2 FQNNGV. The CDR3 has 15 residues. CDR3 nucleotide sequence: TGTGCCAGCAGCTTAGAAAGCGGGAGCTACTACGAGCAGTACTTC. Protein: CASSLESGSYYEQYF.

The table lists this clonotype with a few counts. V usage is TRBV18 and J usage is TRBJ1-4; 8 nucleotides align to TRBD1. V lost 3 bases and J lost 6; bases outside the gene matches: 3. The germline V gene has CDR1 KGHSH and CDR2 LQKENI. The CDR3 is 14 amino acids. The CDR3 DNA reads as TGTGCCAGCTCACCGGACAGGGTAGATGAAAAACTGTTTTTT. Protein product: CASSPDRVDEKLFF.

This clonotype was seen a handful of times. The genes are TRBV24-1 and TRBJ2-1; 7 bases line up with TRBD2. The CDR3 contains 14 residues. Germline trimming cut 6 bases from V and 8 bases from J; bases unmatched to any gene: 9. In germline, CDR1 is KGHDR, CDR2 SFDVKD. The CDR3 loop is CATSPRLATYEQFF. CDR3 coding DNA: TGTGCCACCAGTCCAAGACTAGCCACCTATGAGCAGTTCTTC.

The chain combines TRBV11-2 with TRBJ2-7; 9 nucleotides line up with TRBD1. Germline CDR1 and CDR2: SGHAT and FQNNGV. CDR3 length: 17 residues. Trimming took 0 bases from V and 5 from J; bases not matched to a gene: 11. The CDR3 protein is CASSLDPGTGSYNEQYF. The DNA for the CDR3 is TGTGCCAGCAGCTTAGACCCCGGGACAGGGTCTTATAACGAGCAGTACTTC.

The CDR3 here is CASSSGVGVGYTF. The CDR3 DNA reads TGTGCCAGCAGCTCCGGTGTGGGGGTTGGCTACACCTTC. The chain couples TRBV28 to TRBJ1-2; a possible D gene is TRBD1 (5 bases). CDR1 is MDHEN, CDR2 SYDVKM, per germline. V lost 6 bases, J lost 7 bases, and 15 bases lay in between. This CDR3 contains 13 residues.

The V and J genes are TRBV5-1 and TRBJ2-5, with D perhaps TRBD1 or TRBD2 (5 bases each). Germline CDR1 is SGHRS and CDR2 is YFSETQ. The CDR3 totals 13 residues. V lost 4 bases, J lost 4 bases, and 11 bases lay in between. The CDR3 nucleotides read TGCGCCAGCAGCGTGGGGGACGCAGAGACCCAGTACTTC. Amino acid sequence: CASSVGDAETQYF.

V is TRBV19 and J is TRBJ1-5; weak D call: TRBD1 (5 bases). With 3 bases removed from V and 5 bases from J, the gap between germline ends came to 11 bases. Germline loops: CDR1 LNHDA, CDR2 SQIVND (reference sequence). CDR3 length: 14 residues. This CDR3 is CASSIKGGDQPQHF. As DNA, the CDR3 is TGTGCCAGTAGTATTAAGGGAGGGGATCAGCCCCAGCATTTT.

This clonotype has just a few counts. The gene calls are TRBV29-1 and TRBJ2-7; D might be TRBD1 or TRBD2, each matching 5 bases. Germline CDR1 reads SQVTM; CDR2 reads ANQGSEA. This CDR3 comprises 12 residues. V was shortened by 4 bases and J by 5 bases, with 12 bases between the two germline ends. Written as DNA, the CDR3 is TGCAGCGTTGGTACAGGACTTAACGAGCAGTACTTC. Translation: CSVGTGLNEQYF.

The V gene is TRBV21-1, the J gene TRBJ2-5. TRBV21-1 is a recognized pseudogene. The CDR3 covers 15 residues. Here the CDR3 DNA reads TGTGCCAGCAGCAAATGGGCAGACATCAAAGAGACCCAGTACTTC. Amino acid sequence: CASSKWADIKETQYF.

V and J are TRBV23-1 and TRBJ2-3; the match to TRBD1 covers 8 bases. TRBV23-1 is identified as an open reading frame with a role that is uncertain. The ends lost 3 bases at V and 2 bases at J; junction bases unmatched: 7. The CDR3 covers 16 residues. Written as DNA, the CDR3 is TGCGCCAGCAGTCACGACGACAGGGGATACACAGATACGCAGTATTTT. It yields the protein CASSHDDRGYTDTQYF.

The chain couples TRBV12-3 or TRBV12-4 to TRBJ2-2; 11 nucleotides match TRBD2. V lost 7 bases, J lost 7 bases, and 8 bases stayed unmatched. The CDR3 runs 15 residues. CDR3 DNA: TGTGCCAGCATGTTAGCGGGAGGGCCTGGCGGGGAGCTGTTTTTT. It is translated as CASMLAGGPGGELFF.